The clone carrying this T cell receptor beta chain has at least ten counts. Antigen: not known. Clones were read by immunoSEQ multiplex PCR, and TCRdb kept only the in-frame ones, dropping some. Recorded here are roughly 40,000 clones, none singletons. These data come from a study of T cell clonality in common variable immunodeficiency. Regarding the study as a whole: Compared with healthy controls, CVID subjects showed increased TCRbeta clonality, mostly in about a third. CVID subjects shared fewer TCRbeta clones than healthy controls did. What drives increased CVID clonality needs T cell subpopulation sequencing.

This sequence originates from a person between 18 and 75 years old in good health. The sequenced sample consisted of peripheral blood mononuclear cells.

CDR3 bases read: TGCAGTGCTACTCCAGCAATTAACCTTGCGGGACAGGGATACGGC. It codes for CSATPAINLAGQGYG. The full CDR3 protein reads CSATPAINLAGQGYGYTF. The gene calls are TRBV20-1 and TRBJ1-2; TRBD1 agrees at 9 bases. The read stops 3 residues short of the end of the CDR3; the missing end is completed from the germline J gene. Germline V gives CDR1 DFQATT, CDR2 SNEGSKA (reference sequence). The CDR3 sequence is 18 residues long.